There are a few counts of the clone carrying this T cell receptor beta chain. Its antigen is as yet unknown. This entry belongs to a study of T-cell memory formation after mild COVID-19. V was shortened by 5 bases and J by 6 bases, with 14 bases between the two germline ends. Germline CDR1 SGHRS, CDR2 YFSETQ. This CDR3 contains 14 residues. Study-level points and caveats: There was a balanced CD4/CD8 profile in clones contracting day 15 to 85, and later expanders leaned CD4+. The appearance of some responding clones in pre-infection memory suggested that cross-reactive memory joined. For contracting clones, CD4+ ones sat mainly in CM and EM, CD8+ in EMRA.

After 5'RACE with constant-segment primers, TCR alpha and TCR beta cDNA libraries carrying sample barcodes and UMIs were obtained. TCRdb re-derived calls from the 5' RACE reads in MiXCR, one entry per CDR3 protein. Seen here are 120,000 to 150,000 distinct CDR3 sequences, 15% to 20% observed once, and the top ten hold 2% to 2.5%. The chain has TRBV5-1 and TRBJ2-2; a weak D match, TRBD1 (6 bases). The source material was PBMCs or a T cell subset sorted from them (not recorded which). This TCR derives from an adult woman who had mild COVID-19 (a few samples of this study predate the infection). Cell type and time point are not known. The CDR3 bases are TGCGCCAGCAGGAGCACAGGGACCCCCGGGGAGCTGTTTTTT. Its protein product is CASRSTGTPGELFF.